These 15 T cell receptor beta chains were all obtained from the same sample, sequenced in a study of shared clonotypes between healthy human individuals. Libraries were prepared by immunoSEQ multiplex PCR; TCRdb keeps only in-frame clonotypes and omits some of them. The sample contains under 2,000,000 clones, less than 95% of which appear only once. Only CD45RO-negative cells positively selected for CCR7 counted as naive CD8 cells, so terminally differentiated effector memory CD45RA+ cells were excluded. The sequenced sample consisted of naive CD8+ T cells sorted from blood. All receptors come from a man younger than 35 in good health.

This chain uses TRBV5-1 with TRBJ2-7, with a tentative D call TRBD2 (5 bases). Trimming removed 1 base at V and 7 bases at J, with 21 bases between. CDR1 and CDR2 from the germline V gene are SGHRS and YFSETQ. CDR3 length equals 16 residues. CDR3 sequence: CASSLSAGDFPLEQYF. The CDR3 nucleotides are TGCGCCAGCAGCTTGTCGGCGGGCGACTTCCCGTTAGAGCAGTACTTC.

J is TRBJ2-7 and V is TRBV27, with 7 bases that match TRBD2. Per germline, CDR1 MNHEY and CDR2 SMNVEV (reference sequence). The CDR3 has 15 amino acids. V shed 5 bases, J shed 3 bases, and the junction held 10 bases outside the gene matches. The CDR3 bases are TGTGCCAGCAGTCCCCTGGGACTAATCCTCTACGAGCAGTACTTC. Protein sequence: CASSPLGLILYEQYF.

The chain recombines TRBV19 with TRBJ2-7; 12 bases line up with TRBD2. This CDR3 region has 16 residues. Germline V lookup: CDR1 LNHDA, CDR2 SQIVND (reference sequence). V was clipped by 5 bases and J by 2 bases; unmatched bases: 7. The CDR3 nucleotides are TGTGCCAGTAGTTCGACTAGCGGGAGTCTTCCCTACGAGCAGTACTTC. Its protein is CASSSTSGSLPYEQYF.

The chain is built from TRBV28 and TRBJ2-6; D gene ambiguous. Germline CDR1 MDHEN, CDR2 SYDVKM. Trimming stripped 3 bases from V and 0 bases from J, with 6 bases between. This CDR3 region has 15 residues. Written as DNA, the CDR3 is TGTGCCAGCAGTTTGACCGCCTCTGGGGCCAACGTCCTGACTTTC. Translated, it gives CASSLTASGANVLTF.

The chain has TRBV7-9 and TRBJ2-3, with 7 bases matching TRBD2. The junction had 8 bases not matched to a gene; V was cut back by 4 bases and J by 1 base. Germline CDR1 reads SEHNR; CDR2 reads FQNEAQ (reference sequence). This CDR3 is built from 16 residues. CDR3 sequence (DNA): TGTGCCAGCAGCTCCTTACTAGCGCAGGGCACAGATACGCAGTATTTT. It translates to CASSSLLAQGTDTQYF. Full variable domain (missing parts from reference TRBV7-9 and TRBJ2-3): DTGVSQNPRHKITKRGQNVTFRCDPISEHNRLYWYRQTLGQGPEFLTYFQNEAQLEKSRLLSDRFSAERPKGSFSTLEIQRTEQGDSAMYLCASSSLLAQGTDTQYFGPGTRLTVL.

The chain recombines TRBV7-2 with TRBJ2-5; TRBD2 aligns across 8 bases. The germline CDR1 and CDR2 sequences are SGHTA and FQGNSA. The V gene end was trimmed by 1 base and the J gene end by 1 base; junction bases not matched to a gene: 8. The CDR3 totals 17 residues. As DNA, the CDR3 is TGTGCCAGCAGCTTAGGCCCCAGCGGGGGACTCCAAGAGACCCAGTACTTC. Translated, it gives CASSLGPSGGLQETQYF. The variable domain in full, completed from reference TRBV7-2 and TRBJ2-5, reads GAGVSQSPSNKVTEKGKDVELRCDPISGHTALYWYRQSLGQGLEFLIYFQGNSAPDKSGLPSDRFSAERTGGSVSTLTIQRTQQEDSAVYLCASSLGPSGGLQETQYFGPGTRLLVL.

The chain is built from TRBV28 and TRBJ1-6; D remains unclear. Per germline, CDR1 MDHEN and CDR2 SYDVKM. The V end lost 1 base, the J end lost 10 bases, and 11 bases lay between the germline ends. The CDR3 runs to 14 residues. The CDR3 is CASSLSSADSPLHF. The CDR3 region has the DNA TGTGCCAGCAGTTTATCGTCAGCGGACTCACCCCTCCACTTT.

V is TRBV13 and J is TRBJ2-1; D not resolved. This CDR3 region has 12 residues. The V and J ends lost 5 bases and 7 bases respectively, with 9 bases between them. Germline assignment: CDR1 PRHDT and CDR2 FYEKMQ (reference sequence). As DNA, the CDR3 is TGTGCCAGCAGCACCAGTCCGAATGAGCAGTTCTTC. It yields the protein CASSTSPNEQFF.

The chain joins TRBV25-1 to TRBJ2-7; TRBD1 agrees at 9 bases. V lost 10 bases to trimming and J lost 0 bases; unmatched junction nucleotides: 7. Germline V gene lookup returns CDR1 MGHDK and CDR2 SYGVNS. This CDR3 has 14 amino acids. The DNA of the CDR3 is TGTGCCACCCCCGGGACAGGGCCCTCCTACGAGCAGTACTTC. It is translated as CATPGTGPSYEQYF.

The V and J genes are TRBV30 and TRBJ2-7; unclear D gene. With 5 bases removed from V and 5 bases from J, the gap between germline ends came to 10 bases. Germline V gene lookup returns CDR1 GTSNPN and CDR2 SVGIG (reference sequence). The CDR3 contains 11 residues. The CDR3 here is CAWDPGDEQYF. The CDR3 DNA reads TGTGCCTGGGACCCTGGGGACGAGCAGTACTTC.

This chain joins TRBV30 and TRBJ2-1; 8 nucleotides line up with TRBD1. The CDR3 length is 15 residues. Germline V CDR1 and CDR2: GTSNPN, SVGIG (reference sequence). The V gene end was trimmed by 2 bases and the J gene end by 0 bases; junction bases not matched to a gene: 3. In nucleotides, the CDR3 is TGTGCCTGGAGTACCGGGACAGGCTCCTACAATGAGCAGTTCTTC. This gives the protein CAWSTGTGSYNEQFF.

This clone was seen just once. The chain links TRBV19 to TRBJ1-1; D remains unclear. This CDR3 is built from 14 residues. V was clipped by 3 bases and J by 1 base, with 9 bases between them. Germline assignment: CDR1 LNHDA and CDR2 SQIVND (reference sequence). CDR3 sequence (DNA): TGTGCCAGTAGTATCCGGACGGGGAACACTGAAGCTTTCTTT. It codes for CASSIRTGNTEAFF. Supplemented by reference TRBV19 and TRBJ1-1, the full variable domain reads DGGITQSPKYLFRKEGQNVTLSCEQNLNHDAMYWYRQDPGQGLRLIYYSQIVNDFQKGDIAEGYSVSREKKESFPLTVTSAQKNPTAFYLCASSIRTGNTEAFFGQGTRLTVV.

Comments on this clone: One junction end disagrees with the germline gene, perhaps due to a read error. CDR3 residues: CASRRDSQQTQYF. As DNA, the CDR3 is TGTGCCAGCAGACGGGACTCCCAACAGACCCAGTACTTC. This rearrangement joins TRBV27 to TRBJ2-5; a possible D gene is TRBD2 (6 bases). CDR3 length equals 13 residues. Germline V lookup: CDR1 MNHEY, CDR2 SMNVEV (reference sequence).

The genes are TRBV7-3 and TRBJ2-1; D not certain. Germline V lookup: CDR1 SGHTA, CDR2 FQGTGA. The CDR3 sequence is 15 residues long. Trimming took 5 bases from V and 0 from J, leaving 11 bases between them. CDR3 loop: CASSAVGGSYNEQFF. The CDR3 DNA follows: TGTGCCAGCAGCGCTGTTGGCGGCTCCTACAATGAGCAGTTCTTC.

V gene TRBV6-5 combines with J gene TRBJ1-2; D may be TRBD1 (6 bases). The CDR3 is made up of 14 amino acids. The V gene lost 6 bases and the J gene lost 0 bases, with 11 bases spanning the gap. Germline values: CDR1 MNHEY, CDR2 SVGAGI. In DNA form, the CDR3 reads TGTGCCAGCAGGCCAGGGGTTGCTAACTATGGCTACACCTTC. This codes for CASRPGVANYGYTF.